This TCR beta chain was documented in a study of T cells in Graves' hyperthyroidism and ophthalmopathy. Across the whole study: Before treatment of any kind, peripheral blood was taken at initial diagnosis.

Trimming shortened V by 8 bases and J by 5 bases, and 12 bases separated the two germline ends. Germline assignment: CDR1 MNHEY and CDR2 SVGEGT. The CDR3 sequence is 13 residues long. This clonotype was seen a handful of times. Patients were aged 18 to 65, had disease duration under 2 months, and had newly diagnosed hyperthyroidism. PBMCs were sourced from around 10 ml fresh peripheral blood. TCR beta CDR3 regions were amplified from RNA. TCR CDR3 underwent first-round RT-PCR with the HTBI primer set. TCRdb re-analysed the multiplex PCR reads in MiXCR, keeping a single row per CDR3 protein. The repertoire has approximately 410,000 distinct CDR3 sequences, around 15% of them found once; the top ten carry less than 6.5%.

The TCR comes from a woman aged 18-29 years with Graves' hyperthyroidism. Sample: blood. The chain employs TRBV6-2 or TRBV6-3 and TRBJ1-4; D unresolved. CDR3 loop: CASSLQLNEKLFF. CDR3 nucleotides: TGTGCCAGCTCATTACAGTTAAATGAAAAACTGTTTTTT.